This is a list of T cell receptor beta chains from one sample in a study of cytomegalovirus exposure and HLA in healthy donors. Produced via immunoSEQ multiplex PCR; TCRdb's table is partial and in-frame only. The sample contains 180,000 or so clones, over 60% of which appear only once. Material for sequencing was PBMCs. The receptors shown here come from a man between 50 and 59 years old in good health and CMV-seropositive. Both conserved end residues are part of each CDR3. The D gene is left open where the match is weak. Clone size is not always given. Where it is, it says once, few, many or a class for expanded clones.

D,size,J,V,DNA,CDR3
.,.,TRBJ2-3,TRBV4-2,TGTGCCAGCAGCCAAACGACTAGGAGCACAGATACGCAGTATTTT,CASSQTTRSTDTQYF
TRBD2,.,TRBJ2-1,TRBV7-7,TGTGCCAGCAGTCCGGGACTAGCGGAGTACAATGAGCAGTTCTTC,CASSPGLAEYNEQFF
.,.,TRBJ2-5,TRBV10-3,TGTGCCATCAGTGAGGGAGGGGCCGTGCAGTACTTC,CAISEGGAVQYF
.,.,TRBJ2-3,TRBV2,TGTGCCAGCAGTCAGGCAGGGACAGATACGCAGTATTTT,CASSQAGTDTQYF
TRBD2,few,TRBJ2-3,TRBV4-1,TGCGCCAGCAGCCAAGAGGGGGGGGGAGATACGCAGTATTTT,CASSQEGGGDTQYF
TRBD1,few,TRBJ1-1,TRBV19,TGTGCCAGTAGTTCGACAGGGGCCCTCAAGGCTTTCTTT,CASSSTGALKAFF
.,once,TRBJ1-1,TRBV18,TGTGCCAGCTCCTTCGGACAGGAAGCTTTCTTT,CASSFGQEAFF
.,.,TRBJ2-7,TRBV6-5,TGTGCCAGCGTGGGCCCCTTCTACGAGCAGTACTTC,CASVGPFYEQYF
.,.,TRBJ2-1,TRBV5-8,TGTGCCAGCAGCCCAGGGGATCGGACCTACAATGAGCAGTTCTTC,CASSPGDRTYNEQFF
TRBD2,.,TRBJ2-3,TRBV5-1,TGCGCCAGCACCGGGGCCAGCGGGATACGCACAGATACGCAGTATTTT,CASTGASGIRTDTQYF
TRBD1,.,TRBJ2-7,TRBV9,TGTGCCAGCAGCTTCGGGACAGGGCACTCCTACGAGCAGTACTTC,CASSFGTGHSYEQYF
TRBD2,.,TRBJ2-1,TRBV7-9,TGTGCCAGCAGCTCTAGCGGGGGGGCTTCCTACAATGAGCAGTTCTTC,CASSSSGGASYNEQFF
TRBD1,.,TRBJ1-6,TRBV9,TGTGCCAGCAGCCCCACGGCGGGACAGGGGGATTATTCACCCCTCCACTTT,CASSPTAGQGDYSPLHF
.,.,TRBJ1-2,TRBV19,TGTGCCAGTAGTATAGGATTGATAGGGGACTCCTATGGCTACACCTTC,CASSIGLIGDSYGYTF
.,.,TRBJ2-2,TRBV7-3,TGTGCCAGCAGCTTAACCGGCACCGGGGAGCTGTTTTTT,CASSLTGTGELFF
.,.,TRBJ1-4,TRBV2,TGTGCCAGCAGGGGCCAAAATAATGAAAAACTGTTTTTT,CASRGQNNEKLFF
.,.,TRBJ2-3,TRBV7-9,TGTGCCAGCACCCTTGCGGCGGCAACTAGCACAGATACGCAGTATTTT,CASTLAAATSTDTQYF
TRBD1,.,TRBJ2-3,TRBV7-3,TGTGCCAGCAAGTGGACAGGGGATGCAGATACGCAGTATTTT,CASKWTGDADTQYF
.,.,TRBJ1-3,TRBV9,TGTGCCAGCAGCGCGACAGTGCAATTTGGAAACACCATATATTTT,CASSATVQFGNTIYF
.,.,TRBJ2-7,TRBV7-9,TGTGCCAGCACTACAGCTTCCCGCCTCTACGAGCAGTACTTC,CASTTASRLYEQYF
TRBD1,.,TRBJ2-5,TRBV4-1,TGCGCCAGCAGCCAAGGCTACCTCGGACAGGGGGCTGGAGAGACCCAGTACTTC,CASSQGYLGQGAGETQYF
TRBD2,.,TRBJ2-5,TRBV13,TGTGCCAGCAGCCAACACGGGGGGAAAGAGACCCAGTACTTC,CASSQHGGKETQYF
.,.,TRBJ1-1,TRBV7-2,TGTGCCAGCAGCTTAGGACAGACGAACACTGAAGCTTTCTTT,CASSLGQTNTEAFF
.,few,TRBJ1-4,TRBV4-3,TGCGCCAGCAGCCAATCAAGGGAGTTAAAACTGTTTTTT,CASSQSRELKLFF
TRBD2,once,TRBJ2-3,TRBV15,TGTGCCACCAGCAGGCGACTAGCGGGGGGGACAGATACGCAGTATTTT,CATSRRLAGGTDTQYF
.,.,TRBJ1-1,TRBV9,TGTGCCAGCAGCGTAGGGGAGGGGGGCACTGAAGCTTTCTTT,CASSVGEGGTEAFF
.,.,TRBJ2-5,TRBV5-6,TGTGCCAGCAGCACCAGAGTAGCAAGGACCCAGTACTTC,CASSTRVARTQYF
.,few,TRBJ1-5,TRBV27,TGTGCCAGCTGTATGAGGCCCCAGCATTTT,CASCMRPQHF
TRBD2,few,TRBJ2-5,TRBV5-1,TGCGCCAGCAGCTACGGGCGGGGGGGAGGAGAGACCCAGTACTTC,CASSYGRGGGETQYF
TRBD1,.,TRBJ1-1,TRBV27,TGTGCCAGCAGTTTCATTCCGGGACAGCTTAACACTGAAGCTTTCTTT,CASSFIPGQLNTEAFF
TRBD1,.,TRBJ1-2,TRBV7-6,TGTGCCAGCAGTCGGACAGGGTACTATGGCTACACCTTC,CASSRTGYYGYTF